This entry lists 9 T cell receptor beta chains sequenced from one sample in a study of blood T cell repertoires in COVID-19. Sequencing used immunoSEQ multiplex PCR; TCRdb keeps in-frame clones, though not all of them. Seen here are about 440,000 clones, roughly 89% observed once, and the top ten hold over 4%. The specimen sequenced was peripheral blood. These receptors were collected from a woman aged 25 to 39 with acute or convalescent COVID-19.

This clone was seen only once. The J gene is TRBJ1-1, the V gene TRBV7-9; D ambiguous. CDR1 and CDR2 (germline): SEHNR, FQNEAQ (reference sequence). The V end was cut by 1 base, the J end by 3 bases, with 9 bases between. The CDR3 length is 14 residues. CDR3 DNA sequence: TGTGCCAGCAGCTTAGACCACAGTCACACTGAAGCTTTCTTT. Protein product: CASSLDHSHTEAFF.

Comment on this clone: Within the sample, other DNA sequences also encode this same CDR3. This rearrangement joins TRBV4-2 to TRBJ2-7; D possibly corresponds to TRBD2 (7 bases). CDR1 is LGHNA, CDR2 YNFKEQ, per germline. V lost 4 bases, J lost 2 bases, and 9 bases lay in between. This CDR3 has 13 amino acids. The CDR3 DNA follows: TGTGCCAGCAGCCGAGGGGGGGCCTACGAGCAGTACTTC. Its translation is CASSRGGAYEQYF.

The chain employs TRBV19 and TRBJ2-2; D possibly corresponds to TRBD1 (5 bases). Germline V gene sequence: CDR1 LNHDA, CDR2 SQIVND (reference sequence). This CDR3 is built from 14 residues. V was trimmed by 6 bases and J by 4 bases, leaving 12 bases between them. The CDR3 protein is CASRKQGGTGELFF. In DNA form, the CDR3 reads TGTGCCAGTAGAAAGCAGGGTGGCACCGGGGAGCTGTTTTTT.

This chain connects TRBV5-1 to TRBJ1-6; D gene ambiguous. Trimming shortened V by 0 bases and J by 10 bases, and 14 bases separated the two germline ends. The CDR3 is made up of 15 amino acids. Germline CDR1 reads SGHRS; CDR2 reads YFSETQ. CDR3 nucleotides: TGCGCCAGCAGCTTGGACCCTAGCCGGTCCTCACCCCTCCACTTT. Its translation is CASSLDPSRSSPLHF. Full variable domain (rest looked up from reference TRBV5-1 and TRBJ1-6): KAGVTQTPRYLIKTRGQQVTLSCSPISGHRSVSWYQQTPGQGLQFLFEYFSETQRNKGNFPGRFSGRQFSNSRSEMNVSTLELGDSALYLCASSLDPSRSSPLHFGNGTRLTVT.

J is TRBJ2-1 and V is TRBV28; D may be TRBD2 (7 bases). Looked up from germline, CDR1 is MDHEN and CDR2 is SYDVKM. V lost 7 bases and J lost 3, with 13 bases in between. The CDR3 length is 14 residues. The CDR3 DNA sequence: TGTGCCAGCAAAAGGGGGGGTAACTACAATGAGCAGTTCTTC. Translated: CASKRGGNYNEQFF. Filled out from reference TRBV28 and TRBJ2-1, the complete variable domain reads DVKVTQSSRYLVKRTGEKVFLECVQDMDHENMFWYRQDPGLGLRLIYFSYDVKMKEKGDIPEGYSVSREKKERFSLILESASTNQTSMYLCASKRGGNYNEQFFGPGTRLTVL.

The genes are TRBV10-3 and TRBJ1-2, with 7 bases that match TRBD1. The trim removed 6 bases at V and 7 bases at J, leaving 11 bases unmatched. Germline lookup yields CDR1 ENHRY and CDR2 SYGVKD. The CDR3 is made up of 14 amino acids. The CDR3 sequence: CAISRQGGEGGYTF. The CDR3 DNA reads TGTGCCATCAGCAGACAGGGTGGGGAAGGTGGCTACACCTTC.

The rearrangement uses TRBV19 and TRBJ1-6; the match to TRBD1 covers 9 bases. The CDR3 is made up of 14 amino acids. Germline V gene data show CDR1 as LNHDA and CDR2 as SQIVND (reference sequence). With 9 bases clipped from V and 9 bases from J, the junction kept 9 bases outside the gene matches. This CDR3 is CASRRDRVSSPLHF. DNA for the CDR3: TGTGCCAGCCGCCGGGACAGGGTCAGTTCACCCCTCCACTTT.

V usage is TRBV2 and J usage is TRBJ2-3, with TRBD2 matching 8 bases. Losses at the gene ends were 4 bases for V and 1 base for J; bases not matched to a gene: 10. Germline CDR1 reads SNHLY; CDR2 reads FYNNEI. The CDR3 runs 17 residues. CDR3 DNA sequence: TGTGCCAGCAGTGGGCTCGGGGCGGGGGGACGCACAGATACGCAGTATTTT. Protein sequence: CASSGLGAGGRTDTQYF.

This clone was detected once. V usage is TRBV10-1 and J usage is TRBJ2-3; maybe TRBD2 (5 bases). The germline V and J ends were trimmed by 4 bases and 0 bases, with 8 bases remaining between them. CDR1 is WNHNN, CDR2 SYGVQD, per germline (reference sequence). This CDR3 comprises 14 residues. The CDR3 DNA reads as TGCGCCAGCAGTGGCCTAGCTAGCACAGATACGCAGTATTTT. Translated, it gives CASSGLASTDTQYF.